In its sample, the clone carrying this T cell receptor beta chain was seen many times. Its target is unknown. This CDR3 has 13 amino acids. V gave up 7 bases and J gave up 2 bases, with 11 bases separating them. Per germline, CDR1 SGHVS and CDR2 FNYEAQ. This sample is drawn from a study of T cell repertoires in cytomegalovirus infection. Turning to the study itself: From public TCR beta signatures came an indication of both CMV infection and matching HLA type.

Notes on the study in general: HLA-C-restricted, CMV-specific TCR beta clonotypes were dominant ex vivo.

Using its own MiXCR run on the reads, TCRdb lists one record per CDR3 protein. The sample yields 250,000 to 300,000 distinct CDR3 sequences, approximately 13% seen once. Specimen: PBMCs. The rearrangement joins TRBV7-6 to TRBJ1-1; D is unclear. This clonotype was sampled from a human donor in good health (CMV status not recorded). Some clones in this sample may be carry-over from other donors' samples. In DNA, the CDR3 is TGTGCCAGCACCCCCGGAGGAAACACTGAAGCTTTCTTT. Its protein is CASTPGGNTEAFF.